The 16 T cell receptor beta chains listed next were all sequenced from one sample in a study of PD-L1 blockade in urothelial cancer. TCRdb's copy holds only in-frame clones and misses some; the assay was immunoSEQ multiplex PCR. This table has 100,000 to 150,000 clones, roughly 86% appearing once. Time point meaning: peripheral blood 6 weeks after treatment start. The sample here was PBMCs, taken around atezolizumab (anti-PD-L1) treatment. The receptors come from a man aged 45 to 65 with urothelial cancer.

This clone was observed once. This sequence joins TRBV5-1 and TRBJ2-7; 7 bases line up with TRBD1. CDR1 and CDR2 (germline): SGHRS, YFSETQ. V was pared by 2 bases and J by 3 bases, with 2 bases of the junction left unmatched. The CDR3 covers 13 residues. The CDR3 DNA is TGCGCCAGCAGCTTCGGACAGGACTACGAGCAGTACTTC. Translated, it gives CASSFGQDYEQYF.

The V and J genes are TRBV25-1 and TRBJ2-6; 11 bases map to TRBD2. V trimming: 5 bases; J trimming: 0 bases; junction bases outside the gene matches: 3. CDR1 is MGHDK and CDR2 is SYGVNS in the germline V gene. The CDR3 sequence is 17 residues long. The CDR3 sequence: CASSSLAGDSGANVLTF. Here the CDR3 DNA reads TGTGCCAGCAGTTCACTAGCGGGAGACTCTGGGGCCAACGTCCTGACTTTC.

The rearrangement joins TRBV7-9 to TRBJ1-6, with D possibly matching TRBD1 (5 bases). CDR1 and CDR2 from the germline V gene are SEHNR and FQNEAQ (reference sequence). Trimming left V 5 bases short and J 2 bases short, with 10 bases between. The CDR3 runs 15 residues. The CDR3 loop is CASSPRGTYNSPLHF. CDR3 nucleotide sequence: TGTGCCAGCAGCCCAAGGGGTACCTATAATTCACCCCTCCACTTT.

The V gene is TRBV15, the J gene TRBJ2-5; D is ambiguous. This CDR3 is built from 12 residues. V was pared by 0 bases and J by 5 bases, with 4 bases between. Germline CDR1 and CDR2: LNHNV and YYDKDF (reference sequence). CDR3 region: CATSRDRETQYF. The CDR3 DNA is TGTGCCACCAGCAGAGATCGTGAGACCCAGTACTTC. The whole variable domain, filled in from reference TRBV15 and TRBJ2-5, reads DAMVIQNPRYQVTQFGKPVTLSCSQTLNHNVMYWYQQKSSQAPKLLFHYYDKDFNNEADTPDNFQSRRPNTSFCFLDIRSPGLGDTAMYLCATSRDRETQYFGPGTRLLVL.

This clone was seen only a few times. The V and J genes are TRBV1 and TRBJ1-1; the table's D call, TRBD1, has no DNA check behind it. TRBV1 constitutes a pseudogene. This CDR3 contains 15 residues. DNA for the CDR3: TGCACCAGCAGCCAAGAAGACAGTCGAAAGCATGAAGCTTTCTTT. It specifies CTSSQEDSRKHEAFF.

This chain uses TRBV6-6 with TRBJ1-1; TRBD1 is a possible D gene (5 bases). Germline-derived CDR1 and CDR2 are MNHNY and SVGAGI (reference sequence). The germline V and J ends were trimmed by 2 bases and 3 bases, with 13 bases remaining between them. The CDR3 is 15 residues long. The CDR3 is CASSYGAGKDTEAFF. DNA of the CDR3: TGTGCCAGCAGTTACGGGGCAGGCAAGGACACTGAAGCTTTCTTT.

V is TRBV2 and J is TRBJ2-1; 11 bases line up with TRBD1. This CDR3 contains 15 residues. CDR1 is SNHLY and CDR2 is FYNNEI in the germline V gene. V lost 11 bases and J lost 2; bases outside the gene matches: 8. CDR3 sequence (DNA): TGTGCCGGACAATTGGGACAGGGGGCCTACAATGAGCAGTTCTTC. Its translation is CAGQLGQGAYNEQFF.

The V call is TRBV18, the J call TRBJ2-4, with 8 bases that match TRBD1. After removal of 3 bases from V and 6 bases from J, the junction contained 7 bases not matched to a gene. Germline loops: CDR1 KGHSH, CDR2 LQKENI. The length of the CDR3 is 15 residues. The CDR3 is CASSPGQQGVNIQYF. CDR3 in DNA: TGTGCCAGCTCACCGGGTCAACAGGGGGTAAACATTCAGTACTTC.

This rearrangement joins TRBV18 to TRBJ2-7; 11 bases fit TRBD1. Germline assignment: CDR1 KGHSH and CDR2 LQKENI. The CDR3 has 15 amino acids. After removal of 4 bases from V and 2 bases from J, the junction contained 4 bases not matched to a gene. CDR3 in DNA: TGTGCCAGCTCACAAGGGACAGGGGGAACCTACGAGCAGTACTTC. Encoded protein: CASSQGTGGTYEQYF. Looking up the rest from reference TRBV18 and TRBJ2-7 gives the full variable domain: NAGVMQNPRHLVRRRGQEARLRCSPMKGHSHVYWYRQLPEEGLKFMVYLQKENIIDESGMPKERFSAEFPKEGPSILRIQQVVRGDSAAYFCASSQGTGGTYEQYFGPGTRLTVT.

The chain employs TRBV4-1 and TRBJ2-5; D perhaps matches TRBD2 (6 bases). This CDR3 has 16 residues. Germline assignment: CDR1 MGHRA and CDR2 YSYEKL. Trimming removed 4 bases at V and 0 bases at J, with 15 bases between. The CDR3 is CASSREPGLDQETQYF. As DNA, the CDR3 is TGCGCCAGCAGCCGAGAGCCGGGACTTGACCAAGAGACCCAGTACTTC.

This chain links TRBV2 with TRBJ1-1; weak D call: TRBD1 (6 bases). The CDR3 has 15 amino acids. CDR1 is SNHLY and CDR2 is FYNNEI in the germline V gene. V lost 6 bases, J lost 4 bases, and 18 bases lay in between. The CDR3 loop is CASSDVSWTATEAFF. The CDR3 DNA sequence: TGTGCCAGCAGCGACGTGAGCTGGACAGCCACTGAAGCTTTCTTT.

V gene TRBV5-6 combines with J gene TRBJ2-3; 7 bases align to TRBD2. The CDR3 length is 15 residues. Germline CDR1 is SGHDT and CDR2 is YYEEEE. V trimming: 3 bases; J trimming: 0 bases; junction bases outside the gene matches: 4. Here the CDR3 DNA reads TGTGCCAGCAGCTGGGGACTATCTAGCACAGATACGCAGTATTTT. It is translated as CASSWGLSSTDTQYF.

The V and J genes are TRBV27 and TRBJ2-1; 7 bases are shared with TRBD1. The trim removed 4 bases at V and 0 bases at J, leaving 15 bases unmatched. Germline V gives CDR1 MNHEY, CDR2 SMNVEV (reference sequence). The CDR3 covers 19 residues. CDR3 nucleotide sequence: TGTGCCAGCAGTTCTCGGAGATACAGGGGCTCAAGCTCCTACAATGAGCAGTTCTTC. The encoded protein is CASSSRRYRGSSSYNEQFF.

V usage is TRBV2 and J usage is TRBJ2-1, with TRBD1 identical over 11 bases. V lost 6 bases and J lost 6; bases outside the gene matches: 4. The CDR3 consists of 14 residues. Germline V gives CDR1 SNHLY, CDR2 FYNNEI. The chain's CDR3 is CASSGTGGFNEQFF. In DNA form, the CDR3 reads TGTGCCAGCAGCGGGACAGGGGGTTTCAATGAGCAGTTCTTC.

V and J are TRBV7-6 and TRBJ1-3; D may be TRBD1 (5 bases). Per the germline V gene, CDR1 is SGHVS and CDR2 is FNYEAQ. V lost 11 bases to trimming and J lost 0 bases, with 11 bases between them. The CDR3 length is 13 residues. CDR3 sequence (DNA): TGTGCCGCCTACGGGGGCTCTGGAAACACCATATATTTT. This encodes CAAYGGSGNTIYF.

The chain joins TRBV6-5 to TRBJ2-7; TRBD2 agrees at 8 bases. Germline CDR1 is MNHEY and CDR2 is SVGAGI. Unmatched junction bases numbered 5, after V lost 3 bases and J lost 1 base. The CDR3 consists of 15 residues. The CDR3 region is CASSYRREVSYEQYF. CDR3 sequence (DNA): TGTGCCAGCAGTTATAGGCGGGAGGTGTCCTACGAGCAGTACTTC.